This T cell receptor (beta chain) emerged from a study of T-cell reconstitution after alpha-beta-depleted transplantation in children. Researchers prepared the TCRbeta library using unique molecular identifiers, the study reports. TCRdb reanalysed the PCR reads using MiXCR and keeps one entry per CDR3 protein. The table lists about 240,000 distinct CDR3 sequences, roughly 24% of them singletons, with approximately 2.5% in the top ten. This clonotype came up many times. Its antigen is unidentified. Study results and caveats: About two months after transplant, alpha-beta T cells reportedly came from several hundred expanded graft clones. The authors attributed T-cell counts and diversity one year after transplant mostly to newly produced T cells. Surviving thymic progenitors and recipient T cells were the source of high TCRbeta diversity at day 60 in some patients.

CDR1 SGDLS and CDR2 YYNGEE come from the germline V gene. The CDR3 contains 13 residues. J gave up 3 bases and V 1 base, and 1 base lay outside the gene matches. Sample: PBMCs, taken before TCRalphabeta/CD19-depleted stem cell transplant. This receptor was taken from a girl aged 2-9 years with Fanconi anemia, due to receive a stem cell transplant. This chain connects TRBV9 to TRBJ2-7, with TRBD1 matching over 7 bases. In nucleotides, the CDR3 is TGTGCCAGCAGCGTACAGGGGGACTACGAGCAGTACTTC. This encodes CASSVQGDYEQYF.